Shown below are 32 T cell receptor beta chains from a single sample sequenced in a study of T cell responses to AZD1222 COVID-19 vaccine. The repertoire was sequenced with immunoSEQ multiplex PCR; TCRdb's copy has only in-frame clones and lacks some. The table shows some 140,000 clones, with around 90% occurring only once. The sample was peripheral blood, taken on day 0 of AZD1222 vaccination. The source of these receptors is an adult in good health.

The gene calls are TRBV5-1 and TRBJ2-5; TRBD2 matches at 8 bases. This CDR3 has 14 residues. CDR1 and CDR2 (germline): SGHRS, YFSETQ. J gave up 3 bases and V 2 bases, and 3 bases lay outside the gene matches. The CDR3 sequence is CASSLSSGEETQYF. The CDR3 bases are TGCGCCAGCAGCTTAAGTAGCGGGGAAGAGACCCAGTACTTC.

V and J are TRBV3-1 (or the pseudogene TRBV3-2) and TRBJ2-5; TRBD2 matches at 11 bases. CDR1 is LGHDT and CDR2 is YNNKEL in the germline V gene (reference sequence). The trim removed 1 base at V and 5 bases at J, leaving 9 bases unmatched. The CDR3 sequence is 17 residues long. The CDR3 region has the DNA TGTGCCAGCAGCCAAGGACTAGCGGGGATTTCTGGCGAGACCCAGTACTTC. Translated: CASSQGLAGISGETQYF.

The chain employs TRBV6-4 and TRBJ1-1, with a tentative D call TRBD1 (5 bases). CDR3 size: 14 residues. Trimming shortened V by 3 bases and J by 0 bases, and 8 bases separated the two germline ends. The germline CDR1 and CDR2 sequences are MRHNA and SNTAGT. The CDR3 nucleotides read TGTGCCAGCAGTGAGTCAGGGTTGAACACTGAAGCTTTCTTT. This gives the protein CASSESGLNTEAFF.

V gene TRBV11-2 combines with J gene TRBJ2-7; D not certain. In germline, CDR1 is SGHAT, CDR2 FQNNGV. The CDR3 is made up of 15 amino acids. V was pared by 8 bases and J by 7 bases, with 24 bases between. In nucleotides, the CDR3 is TGTGCCAGCCGTCAAAGCCTAGGATCAACGGGTGAGCAGTACTTC. Encoded protein: CASRQSLGSTGEQYF.

CDR3 sequence: CASSSDRGGNTEAFF. The CDR3 DNA reads TGTGCCAGCAGTTCCGACAGGGGAGGAAACACTGAAGCTTTCTTT. The chain carries TRBV28 and TRBJ1-1; 8 bases fit TRBD1. There are 15 residues in the CDR3. Germline CDR1 MDHEN, CDR2 SYDVKM. The V segment lost 4 bases and the J segment 2 bases; nucleotides outside the gene matches: 6.

This clone has a single count. The chain is built from TRBV9 and TRBJ1-5, with a tentative D call TRBD1 (5 bases). The length of the CDR3 is 15 residues. Trimming removed 0 bases from V and 0 bases from J, with 7 bases in between. Per germline, CDR1 SGDLS and CDR2 YYNGEE. CDR3 loop: CASSVEDNSNQPQHF. The CDR3 DNA sequence: TGTGCCAGCAGCGTAGAGGACAATAGCAATCAGCCCCAGCATTTT.

The V and J genes are TRBV5-8 and TRBJ1-6; D call uncertain. Trimming took off 1 base at V and 9 bases at J, with 23 bases between the two ends. CDR3 size: 18 residues. Germline V gives CDR1 SGHTS, CDR2 YDEGEE. This CDR3 is CASSLIPTYSNRGSPLHF. CDR3 nucleotide sequence: TGTGCCAGCAGCTTGATCCCCACTTACAGCAATCGGGGTTCACCCCTCCACTTT.

J is TRBJ1-2 and V is TRBV5-4; D not certain. Trimming stripped 4 bases from V and 2 bases from J, with 12 bases between. This CDR3 is 14 amino acids long. Germline-derived CDR1 and CDR2 are SGHNT and YYREEE (reference sequence). CDR3: CASSRKDANYGYTF. The CDR3, as DNA: TGTGCCAGCAGCCGAAAGGATGCGAACTATGGCTACACCTTC.

CDR3: CASSFVRGGEAGELFF. CDR3 in DNA: TGTGCCAGCAGTTTCGTCCGCGGGGGGGAAGCCGGGGAGCTGTTTTTT. J is TRBJ2-2 and V is TRBV6-2 or TRBV6-3; 9 nucleotides agree with TRBD2. This CDR3 spans 16 amino acids. V lost 4 bases to trimming and J lost 6 bases; unmatched junction nucleotides: 9. CDR1 and CDR2 from the germline V gene are MNHEY and SVGEGT.

The chain links TRBV5-1 to TRBJ2-7; perhaps TRBD1 as D (6 bases). The ends were cut back, 4 bases at V and 3 bases at J, with 14 bases in the middle. The length of the CDR3 is 14 residues. Germline CDR1 SGHRS, CDR2 YFSETQ. The CDR3: CASSLTGYSYEQYF. DNA for the CDR3: TGCGCCAGCAGCCTGACAGGTTATAGCTACGAGCAGTACTTC. The full variable domain, rest sourced from reference TRBV5-1 and TRBJ2-7, is KAGVTQTPRYLIKTRGQQVTLSCSPISGHRSVSWYQQTPGQGLQFLFEYFSETQRNKGNFPGRFSGRQFSNSRSEMNVSTLELGDSALYLCASSLTGYSYEQYFGPGTRLTVT.

The chain employs TRBV5-4 and TRBJ2-3; possibly TRBD2 for D (6 bases). This CDR3 has 16 amino acids. The V gene lost 4 bases and the J gene lost 0 bases, with 15 bases spanning the gap. CDR1 is SGHNT, CDR2 YYREEE, per germline (reference sequence). The CDR3 DNA reads TGTGCCAGCAGCCCGGGATGGAGGGGCAGCACAGATACGCAGTATTTT. Protein: CASSPGWRGSTDTQYF.

The chain uses TRBV18 and TRBJ2-7; perhaps TRBD1 as D (5 bases). V was cut by 6 bases and J by 0 bases, with 12 bases left in between. Germline assignment: CDR1 KGHSH and CDR2 LQKENI. This CDR3 spans 14 amino acids. DNA for the CDR3: TGTGCCAGCTCCAGGGTAAGGGACTCCTACGAGCAGTACTTC. Its protein product is CASSRVRDSYEQYF. Variable domain in full (rest from reference TRBV18 and TRBJ2-7): NAGVMQNPRHLVRRRGQEARLRCSPMKGHSHVYWYRQLPEEGLKFMVYLQKENIIDESGMPKERFSAEFPKEGPSILRIQQVVRGDSAAYFCASSRVRDSYEQYFGPGTRLTVT.

The genes are TRBV24-1 and TRBJ2-7, with D maybe TRBD1 (6 bases). Germline assignment: CDR1 KGHDR and CDR2 SFDVKD. V was clipped by 4 bases and J by 6 bases, with 12 bases between them. This CDR3 contains 13 residues. DNA for the CDR3: TGTGCCACCAGTGACCCCCCCAGGGGCGAGCAGTACTTC. This translates into CATSDPPRGEQYF.

The chain employs TRBV6-1 and TRBJ1-2; tentative D call: TRBD1 (5 bases). Germline V CDR1 and CDR2: MNHNS, SASEGT. The CDR3 contains 14 residues. V lost 0 bases, J lost 7 bases, and 12 bases lay in between. The CDR3 bases are TGTGCCAGCAGTGAAGCCCGAGTGGGGGGTGGCTACACCTTC. This translates into CASSEARVGGGYTF.

This clone showed up just a few times. V and J are TRBV19 and TRBJ1-1, with 7 nucleotides matching TRBD1. CDR3 length: 13 amino acids. The germline gives CDR1 LNHDA, CDR2 SQIVND (reference sequence). After removal of 7 bases from V and 5 bases from J, the junction contained 7 bases not matched to a gene. CDR3 in DNA: TGTGCCAGTAATCAGGGGGGGTGGACTGAAGCTTTCTTT. Amino acids: CASNQGGWTEAFF.

The chain uses TRBV29-1 and TRBJ1-3; a weak D match, TRBD1 (6 bases). Germline lookup yields CDR1 SQVTM and CDR2 ANQGSEA. The CDR3 is made up of 13 amino acids. Trimming shortened V by 5 bases and J by 10 bases, and 18 bases separated the two germline ends. The CDR3 here is CSVLRDKPGTIYF. For the CDR3, the DNA is TGCAGCGTTCTCCGGGACAAACCCGGGACCATATATTTT.

In nucleotides, the CDR3 is TGTGCCAGCAGCCCTCGTGGAAGGGGAGAGACCCAGTACTTC. It translates to CASSPRGRGETQYF. The chain links TRBV9 to TRBJ2-5; D is possibly TRBD1 (5 bases). V was shortened by 4 bases and J by 4 bases, with 14 bases between the two germline ends. From germline, CDR1 is SGDLS and CDR2 YYNGEE. This CDR3 spans 14 amino acids.

The rearrangement joins TRBV9 to TRBJ1-6; a weak D match, TRBD1 (6 bases). CDR1 and CDR2 (germline): SGDLS, YYNGEE. Trimming pared 2 bases from V and 6 bases from J, leaving 18 bases between. The CDR3 totals 17 residues. The chain's CDR3 is CASSVQGSGASNSPLHF. CDR3 nucleotide sequence: TGTGCCAGCAGCGTGCAGGGATCGGGGGCGAGTAATTCACCCCTCCACTTT.

The chain combines TRBV4-3 with TRBJ1-6; 7 bases fit TRBD1. V was pared by 4 bases and J by 6 bases, with 6 bases of the junction left unmatched. The CDR3 extends over 15 amino acids. CDR1 LGHNA and CDR2 YSLEER come from the germline V gene. This CDR3 reads CASSREGASNSPLHF. The CDR3 DNA sequence: TGCGCCAGCAGCCGAGAGGGGGCTAGTAATTCACCCCTCCACTTT.

V gene TRBV10-3 combines with J gene TRBJ2-2; TRBD1 matches at 7 bases. V was clipped by 6 bases and J by 0 bases; unmatched bases: 13. This CDR3 is 18 amino acids long. Per the germline V gene, CDR1 is ENHRY and CDR2 is SYGVKD. The CDR3 region has the DNA TGTGCCATCAGCCTACGGACAGGTCCCTCTTCGAACACCGGGGAGCTGTTTTTT. Its translation: CAISLRTGPSSNTGELFF.

The CDR3 region has the DNA TGCAGCGTTCAGGGTCTTCTGAACACTGAAGCTTTCTTT. Residues: CSVQGLLNTEAFF. V and J are TRBV29-1 and TRBJ1-1, with TRBD1 as a possible D gene (5 bases). CDR1 and CDR2 from the germline V gene are SQVTM and ANQGSEA. The CDR3 is 13 residues long. V was pared by 5 bases and J by 0 bases, with 10 bases between.

J is TRBJ1-5 and V is TRBV19, with D uncertain. Germline V gene sequence: CDR1 LNHDA, CDR2 SQIVND (reference sequence). This CDR3 comprises 14 residues. Trimming took off 0 bases at V and 5 bases at J, with 8 bases between the two ends. CDR3 nucleotides: TGTGCCAGTAGTATAGATACTGGGGATCAGCCCCAGCATTTT. It encodes CASSIDTGDQPQHF.

Of note for this clone: At one end, the junction sequence differs from germline, possibly due to a read error. The rearrangement links TRBV13 to TRBJ2-5; D is perhaps TRBD1 (6 bases). Looked up from germline, CDR1 is PRHDT and CDR2 is FYEKMQ (reference sequence). This CDR3 is built from 13 residues. CDR3 residues: CASSFGGQATQYF. Here the CDR3 DNA reads TGTGCCAGCAGCTTTGGGGGCCAAGCGACCCAGTACTTC.

The chain recombines TRBV15 with TRBJ2-7, with a possible D match to TRBD2 (6 bases). Germline assignment: CDR1 LNHNV and CDR2 YYDKDF (reference sequence). V dropped 9 bases and J dropped 5 bases, with 14 bases sitting between them. The CDR3 runs 12 residues. The CDR3 DNA follows: TGTGCCACGGAGGGGTCGCGGGACGAGCAGTACTTC. It encodes CATEGSRDEQYF.

The chain couples TRBV11-2 to TRBJ2-5, with 10 bases fitting TRBD2. There are 17 residues in the CDR3. Germline V gives CDR1 SGHAT, CDR2 FQNNGV. With V trimmed by 0 bases and J by 2 bases, 6 bases remained unmatched. CDR3 sequence reads: CASSLDVVAGGQETQYF. DNA of the CDR3: TGTGCCAGCAGCTTAGATGTAGTAGCGGGGGGTCAAGAGACCCAGTACTTC.

This clone was picked up one time. One junction end disagrees with the germline gene, perhaps due to a read error. The rearrangement links TRBV27 to TRBJ1-1; 9 bases line up with TRBD1. The CDR3 spans 15 residues. The germline V gene has CDR1 MNHEY and CDR2 SMNVEV (reference sequence). This CDR3 reads CASSLYGQGNSEAFF. The DNA of the CDR3 is TGTGCCAGCAGTTTGTACGGACAGGGGAACAGTGAAGCTTTCTTT.

The chain is built from TRBV11-2 and TRBJ2-3; no firm D call. Deletions cut 1 base from V and 4 bases from J, with 0 bases between. CDR1 is SGHAT and CDR2 is FQNNGV in the germline V gene. There are 11 residues in the CDR3. The CDR3 bases are TGTGCCAGCAGCTTAGCAGATACGCAGTATTTT. Protein product: CASSLADTQYF.

The V gene is TRBV11-2, the J gene TRBJ2-1, with D possibly TRBD2 on 6 matching bases. CDR3 length: 17 amino acids. V was pared by 1 base and J by 0 bases, with 13 bases between. Per the germline V gene, CDR1 is SGHAT and CDR2 is FQNNGV. DNA for the CDR3: TGTGCCAGCAGCTTAGTAGCGCTAGCGATCTCCTACAATGAGCAGTTCTTC. Protein product: CASSLVALAISYNEQFF.

V gene TRBV11-2 combines with J gene TRBJ1-3; D is undetermined. V lost 0 bases and J 5 bases, leaving 2 bases between the germline ends. The germline V gene has CDR1 SGHAT and CDR2 FQNNGV. This CDR3 has 12 residues. This chain's CDR3 is CASSLDRNTIYF. In DNA form, the CDR3 reads TGTGCCAGCAGCTTAGATAGAAACACCATATATTTT. Combining the CDR3 with reference TRBV11-2 and TRBJ1-3 gives the whole variable domain EAGVAQSPRYKIIEKRQSVAFWCNPISGHATLYWYQQILGQGPKLLIQFQNNGVVDDSQLPKDRFSAERLKGVDSTLKIQPAKLEDSAVYLCASSLDRNTIYFGEGSWLTVV.

The rearrangement joins TRBV25-1 to TRBJ2-7; a possible D gene is TRBD1 (6 bases). The CDR3 contains 12 residues. The germline CDR1 and CDR2 sequences are MGHDK and SYGVNS. Trimming removed 5 bases at V and 9 bases at J, with 14 bases between. The DNA of the CDR3 is TGTGCCAGCAGTAGACAGGCTACATGGCAGTACTTC. Protein sequence: CASSRQATWQYF.

The V gene is TRBV5-1, the J gene TRBJ1-1; 7 bases are shared with TRBD1. This CDR3 has 15 residues. J was trimmed by 1 base and V by 0 bases; bases with no gene match: 3. Looked up from germline, CDR1 is SGHRS and CDR2 is YFSETQ. CDR3 sequence: CASSLGGQRNTEAFF. CDR3 coding DNA: TGCGCCAGCAGCTTGGGGGGACAGCGGAACACTGAAGCTTTCTTT. Combining the CDR3 with reference TRBV5-1 and TRBJ1-1 gives the whole variable domain KAGVTQTPRYLIKTRGQQVTLSCSPISGHRSVSWYQQTPGQGLQFLFEYFSETQRNKGNFPGRFSGRQFSNSRSEMNVSTLELGDSALYLCASSLGGQRNTEAFFGQGTRLTVV.

This chain joins TRBV28 and TRBJ1-2, with D possibly matching TRBD1 (5 bases). V lost 5 bases, J lost 8 bases, and 18 bases lay in between. CDR1 and CDR2 (germline): MDHEN, SYDVKM. This CDR3 contains 14 residues. For the CDR3, the DNA is TGTGCCAGCAGTCTCCCGAGAGGGGCTGGGGGCTACACCTTC. Its translation: CASSLPRGAGGYTF.